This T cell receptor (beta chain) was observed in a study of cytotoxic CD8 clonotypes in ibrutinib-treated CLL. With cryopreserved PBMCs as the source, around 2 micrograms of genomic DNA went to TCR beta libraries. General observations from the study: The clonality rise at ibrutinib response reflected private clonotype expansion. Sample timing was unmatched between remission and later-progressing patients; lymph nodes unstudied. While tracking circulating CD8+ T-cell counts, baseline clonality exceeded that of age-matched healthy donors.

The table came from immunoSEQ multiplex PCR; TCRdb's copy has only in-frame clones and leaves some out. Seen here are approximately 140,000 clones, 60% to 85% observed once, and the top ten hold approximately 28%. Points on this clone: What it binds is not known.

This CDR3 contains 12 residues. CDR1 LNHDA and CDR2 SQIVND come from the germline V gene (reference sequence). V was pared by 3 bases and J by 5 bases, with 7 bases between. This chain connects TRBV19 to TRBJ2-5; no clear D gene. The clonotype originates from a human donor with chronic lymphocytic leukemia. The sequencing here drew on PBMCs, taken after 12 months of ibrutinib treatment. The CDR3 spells CASSMSPETQYF. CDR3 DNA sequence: TGTGCCAGTAGTATGTCCCCCGAGACCCAGTACTTC.